This T cell receptor beta chain was found in a study of shared clonotypes between healthy human individuals. Study information: Donors had three CD4 naive, three CD4 memory, two CD8 naive and one CD8 memory plate apiece.

With regard to this clone: The antigen remains unidentified.

General study points: Donor scarcity curtailed the genetic and exposure-history diversity represented herein.

Naive CD4+ cells were CD45RA-selected; the remaining cells were memory. The V gene's germline CDR1 is LNHDA and CDR2 SQIVND (reference sequence). The V and J ends lost 4 bases and 1 base, in that order; junction bases with no gene match: 3. The CDR3 contains 16 residues. Per sorted-subset replicate PCR, input was roughly 220 ng DNA, representing tens of thousands of T cell genomes. Libraries were prepared by immunoSEQ multiplex PCR; TCRdb keeps only in-frame clonotypes and omits some of them. Of hundreds of thousands of clones listed, around 78% are singletons. The specimen sequenced was memory CD4+ T cells sorted from blood. Documented subset: CD45RA-negative fraction. The chain employs TRBV19 and TRBJ2-1, with 11 bases fitting TRBD2. The receptor comes from a woman in her twenties or thirties in good health. The CDR3 DNA reads as TGTGCCAGTAGTACCGGACTAGCGGGTTCCTACAATGAGCAGTTCTTC. Its translation: CASSTGLAGSYNEQFF.